The rows below give T cell receptor beta chains drawn from one sample of a study of blood T cells in healthy people across ages. TCRdb re-analysed the 5' RACE reads in MiXCR, keeping a single row per CDR3 protein. Of fewer than 2,000,000 distinct CDR3 sequences in the sample, roughly 30% are singletons; the top ten hold 11%. The sequenced sample consisted of blood. Every receptor here comes from a woman aged 30 to 39 in good health. CDR3s include the opening cysteine and the closing phenylalanine or tryptophan. A D gene is named only where the DNA matches it firmly. Rows may omit the clone size; those that give it use once, few, many or a size class.

d_gene	abundance	v_gene	j_gene	CDR3nt	CDR3aa
NA	few	TRBV11-2	TRBJ2-7	TGTGCCAGCAGCTTACTTTCAACGCGCGAGCAGTACTTC	CASSLLSTREQYF
NA	NA	TRBV2	TRBJ1-1	TGTGCCAGCATGAAGGAGGGGGTTAACACTGAAGCTTTCTTT	CASMKEGVNTEAFF
TRBD2	few	TRBV27	TRBJ2-6	TGTGCCAGCCTTCTGCACGCGGGCGGGGGACTTGGGGCCAACGTCCTGACTTTC	CASLLHAGGGLGANVLTF
NA	few	TRBV7-8	TRBJ1-5	TGTGCCAGCAGCTTAGCGCTTAGGTGGGGGGATCAGCCCCAGCATTTT	CASSLALRWGDQPQHF
NA	many	TRBV5-1	TRBJ1-1	TGTGCCAGCAGTTTATATCAGAACACTGAAGCTTTCTTT	CASSLYQNTEAFF
NA	few	TRBV29-1	TRBJ2-7	TGCAGCGGGTACATCGAGGGCGAGCAGTACTTC	CSGYIEGEQYF
NA	few	TRBV4-1	TRBJ2-3	TGCGCCAGCAGCCATCGATACCAAGGACAGTCCACAGATACGCAGTATTTT	CASSHRYQGQSTDTQYF
TRBD1	few	TRBV15	TRBJ2-5	TGTGCCACCAGCCTTGACAGGGAAGAGACCCAGTACTTC	CATSLDREETQYF
NA	NA	TRBV4-1	TRBJ1-3	TGCGCCAGCAGGGAGCGGGACGGGGGCTCTGGAAACACCATATATTTT	CASRERDGGSGNTIYF
NA	NA	TRBV6-6	TRBJ1-5	TGTGCCAGCAGTTGCACGGACAGCTCTAATCAGCCCCAGCATTTT	CASSCTDSSNQPQHF
TRBD2	NA	TRBV20-1	TRBJ2-3	TGCAGTGCTCGACCGACTAGCGGCACAGATACGCAGTATTTT	CSARPTSGTDTQYF
NA	NA	TRBV20-1	TRBJ1-2	TGCAGTGCTAGAGCCAACAGGGTATGGGACCTTAGGTATGGCTACACCTTC	CSARANRVWDLRYGYTF
TRBD2	NA	TRBV20-1	TRBJ2-7	TGCAGTGCTAGAACCAGCGGGGGCCTCTCCTACGAGCAGTACTTC	CSARTSGGLSYEQYF
TRBD2	NA	TRBV11-2	TRBJ2-1	TGTGCCAGCAGCCTCAGAGCGGGAGGGGCAGGTGGCGTCTACAATGAGCAGTTCTTC	CASSLRAGGAGGVYNEQFF
NA	NA	TRBV7-8	TRBJ2-3	TGTGCCAGCAGCTTAGAAGGAACTAGCTGGCGTTTAAGCACAGATACGCAGTATTTT	CASSLEGTSWRLSTDTQYF
NA	NA	TRBV3-1	TRBJ2-7	TGTGCCAGCAGCCAGGGGTTAATGGCCTCCTACGAGCAGTACTTC	CASSQGLMASYEQYF
NA	NA	TRBV25-1	TRBJ2-3	TGTGCCAGCAGTGAGCGACTCACAGATACGCAGTATTTT	CASSERLTDTQYF
NA	few	TRBV9	TRBJ2-1	TGTGCCAGCAGCCCAGCCCTCATTGTGGCAGAGCAGTTCTTC	CASSPALIVAEQFF
TRBD1	NA	TRBV2	TRBJ2-3	TGTGCCACCAGCCAGGGGGCCGGCACAGATACGCAGTATTTT	CATSQGAGTDTQYF
TRBD2	NA	TRBV7-8	TRBJ2-3	TGTGCCAGTAGCCTAGCGGGAAGCTATTATACGCAGTATTTT	CASSLAGSYYTQYF
NA	NA	TRBV3-1	TRBJ2-6	TGTGCCAGCAGACTCGGGCCTATTAGCTCCAACGTCCTGACTTTC	CASRLGPISSNVLTF
NA	many	TRBV29-1	TRBJ2-7	TGCAGCGCTCGTCAAAGCTACGAGCAGTACTTC	CSARQSYEQYF
NA	many	TRBV7-6	TRBJ2-1	TGTGCCAGCAGCTTATATGTTAGCGGAGCCCCATTGTACAATGAGCAGTTCTTC	CASSLYVSGAPLYNEQFF
NA	NA	TRBV6-1	TRBJ2-2	TGTGCCAGCAGTGAGTCCCTCCTGTCGTTAGCGGTGACGCTGTTTTTT	CASSESLLSLAVTLFF
NA	NA	TRBV2	TRBJ1-6	TGTGCCATCCAGACAGTGAATAATTCACCCCTCCACTTT	CAIQTVNNSPLHF
TRBD1	few	TRBV20-1	TRBJ1-5	TGCAGTGCTAGATCTTCGACAGGGGTCTTTGATCAGCCCCAGCATTTT	CSARSSTGVFDQPQHF
NA	few	TRBV20-1	TRBJ1-4	TGCAGTGCTAGAGGAGGGTTGAATGAAAAACTGTTTTTT	CSARGGLNEKLFF
TRBD2	many	TRBV7-8	TRBJ2-5	TGTGCCAGCTCCCTTTCTAGCGGGATAAAGACCCAGTACTTC	CASSLSSGIKTQYF
TRBD2	NA	TRBV7-3	TRBJ2-5	TGTGCCAGCAGCTTATCTCCGGGAGGGCCCGAGACCCAGTACTTC	CASSLSPGGPETQYF
TRBD2	NA	TRBV3-1	TRBJ2-1	TGTGCCAGCAGCCAAGGCGGGGGGGCTAGGAATGAGCAGTTCTTC	CASSQGGGARNEQFF
NA	NA	TRBV21-1	TRBJ2-7	TGTGCCAGCAGCATTGTCAGGGATCCCTACGAGCAGTACTTC	CASSIVRDPYEQYF
TRBD2	NA	TRBV4-2	TRBJ2-6	TGTGCCAGCAGCCAAGATCCGGGACTAGCGGCCTCTGGGGCCAACGTCCTGACTTTC	CASSQDPGLAASGANVLTF
NA	NA	TRBV9	TRBJ2-3	TGTGCCAGCAGCGTAGCGGGGCTAAGCACAGATACGCAGTATTTT	CASSVAGLSTDTQYF
NA	few	TRBV4-1	TRBJ2-5	TGCGCCAGCAGCCGCGGGACAGATCACCAAGAGACCCAGTACTTC	CASSRGTDHQETQYF
TRBD2	NA	TRBV10-3	TRBJ2-3	TGTGCCATCAGTCCGACTAGCGGGATGACAGATACGCAGTATTTT	CAISPTSGMTDTQYF
NA	NA	TRBV27	TRBJ2-3	TGTGCCAGCAGTTTATCCGGATGGGCTTACACAGATACGCAGTATTTT	CASSLSGWAYTDTQYF
NA	NA	TRBV15	TRBJ2-5	TGTGCTACCAGCAGACGACCAGCCCAAGAGACCCAGTACTTC	CATSRRPAQETQYF
NA	NA	TRBV13	TRBJ1-4	TGTGCCAGCAGCCTCCTAGGTTCTAATGAAAAACTGTTTTTT	CASSLLGSNEKLFF
TRBD2	few	TRBV5-1	TRBJ2-3	TGCGCCAGCAGCTCCGAGCGGGGGGGCCGTAGAGATACGCAGTATTTT	CASSSERGGRRDTQYF
NA	NA	TRBV20-1	TRBJ1-5	TGCAGTGCTAGCAACAGGGTCGGGAATCAGCCCCAGCATTTT	CSASNRVGNQPQHF
TRBD2	NA	TRBV10-3	TRBJ2-1	TGTGCCATCAGTGAGTCTAGCGGGAGATGGAGTGAGCAGTTCTTC	CAISESSGRWSEQFF
NA	NA	TRBV3-1	TRBJ2-5	TGTGCCAGCAGCCAAGTGTCTAGTAAAGAGACCCAGTACTTC	CASSQVSSKETQYF
NA	few	TRBV5-6	TRBJ1-1	TGTGCCAGCAGCTCCCTCGGGGGGATATCGTACACTGAAGCTTTCTTT	CASSSLGGISYTEAFF
NA	NA	TRBV28	TRBJ2-1	TGTGCCAGCAGTCCTCGGTGGGGGGTTCCCAATGAGCAGTTCTTC	CASSPRWGVPNEQFF
NA	few	TRBV12-3/TRBV12-4	TRBJ1-2	TGTGCCAGCAGCCACGTCGGCACTTTCTATGGCTACACCTTC	CASSHVGTFYGYTF
NA	NA	TRBV19	TRBJ1-4	TGTGCCAGTCAAGTTACAACTAATGAAAAACTGTTTTTT	CASQVTTNEKLFF
NA	few	TRBV20-1	TRBJ2-2	TGCAGTGCAACGGACAGCAGTAACACCGGGGAGCTGTTTTTT	CSATDSSNTGELFF
NA	NA	TRBV5-1	TRBJ2-1	TGCGCCAGCGGCCGCACGGGTTCCGACAATGAGCAGTTCTTC	CASGRTGSDNEQFF
NA	NA	TRBV27	TRBJ2-1	TGTGCCAGCAGTCCCGCCGCGCGGGGGCGAGGATACAATGAGCAGTTCTTC	CASSPAARGRGYNEQFF
NA	few	TRBV7-2	TRBJ2-5	TGTGCCAGCAGCTTAGCGGGGTGGGCTAAGACCCAGTACTTC	CASSLAGWAKTQYF
NA	few	TRBV2	TRBJ2-1	TGTGCCAGCAGCCCGAGACGATTGCGGGACGGCGGCAATGAGCAGTTCTTC	CASSPRRLRDGGNEQFF
TRBD2	NA	TRBV18	TRBJ2-5	TGTGCCAGCTCTCCCACGGGACTAGCGGGGTACCAAGAGACCCAGTACTTC	CASSPTGLAGYQETQYF
TRBD1	many	TRBV4-1	TRBJ2-7	TGCGCCAGCAGCCAAGGGCAGGGGGCTCGAGAGCAGTACTTC	CASSQGQGAREQYF
TRBD1	few	TRBV6-6	TRBJ2-7	TGTGCCAGCAGTGATTGGGGACAGGGGATCGGCGAGCAGTACTTC	CASSDWGQGIGEQYF
TRBD2	NA	TRBV12-3/TRBV12-4	TRBJ2-5	TGTGCCAGCAGTTTGGGACTAGCGGGAGGGGTGGAGACCCAGTACTTC	CASSLGLAGGVETQYF